These 11 T cell receptor beta chains were sequenced from one sample in a study of memory B cells and T cells in multiple sclerosis (dated by TCRdb to about 2018). The method behind the library was the immunoSEQ multiplex PCR assay. TCRdb obtained this table from immuneACCESS and retained in-frame rearrangements with V and J assigned. These tables miss some clones; where compared with another copy, unresolved V genes account for less than half of the shortfall, and the remainder is unexplained. The table for this sample lists over 10,000 clones; roughly 86% of them were counted only once. 2.5% to 3% of the sample is taken by the ten largest. These receptors have no identified antigens. Autoproliferating (CFSEdim) and non-proliferating (CFSEhi) T cell fractions were sequenced separately after stimulus-free culture of CFSE-labeled PBMCs. In total, more than 4x10^7 CFSE-labeled PBMCs were cultured without stimulus for approximately seven days, after which replicate wells were pooled.

The specimen was PBMCs from blood kept in culture. Source of these receptors: a human donor with multiple sclerosis.

V usage is TRBV5-6 and J usage is TRBJ2-1; 8 nucleotides match TRBD1. In germline, CDR1 is SGHDT, CDR2 YYEEEE. CDR3 length: 17 residues. The V and J ends lost 4 bases and 8 bases, in that order; junction bases with no gene match: 17. CDR3 nucleotide sequence: TGTGCCAGCAGCGACCCCGGACAGGGAGGTTTCCGGGATGAGCAGTTCTTC. Translated: CASSDPGQGGFRDEQFF.

The gene calls are TRBV7-8 and TRBJ2-1; TRBD2 matches 9 bases. With V trimmed by 5 bases and J by 4 bases, 6 bases remained unmatched. Germline assignment: CDR1 SGHVS and CDR2 FQNEAQ. The CDR3 is made up of 15 amino acids. CDR3 coding DNA: TGTGCCAGCAGCCAAACTAGCGGGCGTTACAATGAGCAGTTCTTC. The encoded protein is CASSQTSGRYNEQFF.

This chain links TRBV19 with TRBJ1-5; the match to TRBD1 covers 7 bases. V lost 3 bases to trimming and J lost 6 bases; unmatched junction nucleotides: 14. The germline CDR1 and CDR2 sequences are LNHDA and SQIVND (reference sequence). The CDR3 is 17 amino acids. The CDR3, as DNA: TGTGCCAGTAGTATTACATGGGACAGCTATTCGGGTCAGCCCCAGCATTTT. This codes for CASSITWDSYSGQPQHF.

As concerns this clone: The same CDR3 can be traced to other DNA sequences in this sample. The chain uses TRBV11-2 and TRBJ2-7; 8 bases align to TRBD2. Germline CDR1 SGHAT, CDR2 FQNNGV. The CDR3 sequence is 13 residues long. V gave up 9 bases and J gave up 4 bases; unmatched junction bases: 8. CDR3 coding DNA: TGTGCCAGTAGCCCCCGGGGGGGATACGAGCAGTACTTC. It encodes CASSPRGGYEQYF.

CDR3 protein: CASSLVAGGLGNIQYF. CDR3 nucleotide sequence: TGCGCCAGCAGCTTGGTGGCAGGGGGATTAGGAAACATTCAGTACTTC. This chain connects TRBV5-1 to TRBJ2-4; 7 nucleotides align to TRBD1. V dropped 0 bases and J dropped 6; count of bases not matched to a gene: 9. In germline, CDR1 is SGHRS, CDR2 YFSETQ. The CDR3 loop spans 16 amino acids.

The chain carries TRBV27 and TRBJ1-5; TRBD1 agrees at 7 bases. This CDR3 is built from 15 residues. Germline CDR1 and CDR2: MNHEY and SMNVEV (reference sequence). V was pared by 4 bases and J by 0 bases, with 3 bases of the junction left unmatched. CDR3 residues: CASSWTGDSNQPQHF. CDR3 DNA: TGTGCCAGCAGTTGGACAGGTGATAGCAATCAGCCCCAGCATTTT.

For this clone: The CDR3 carries no conserved terminal phenylalanine or tryptophan, so it likely arises from a read error. The genes are TRBV27 and TRBJ2-7; 10 bases align to TRBD2. J was trimmed by 6 bases and V by 3 bases; bases with no gene match: 8. This CDR3 is 15 amino acids long. Germline CDR1 MNHEY, CDR2 SMNVEV (reference sequence). The CDR3 reads CASSFLAGELSEQYL. The CDR3 DNA reads as TGTGCCAGCAGTTTTCTAGCGGGAGAATTATCCGAGCAGTACCTC.

The chain is built from TRBV5-1 and TRBJ1-6; possibly TRBD1 for D (5 bases). This CDR3 is built from 15 residues. Germline loops: CDR1 SGHRS, CDR2 YFSETQ. The ends were cut back, 0 bases at V and 4 bases at J, with 8 bases in the middle. The CDR3 loop is CASSLVAGYNSPLHF. DNA of the CDR3: TGCGCCAGCAGCTTGGTGGCAGGGTATAATTCACCCCTCCACTTT.

The V gene is TRBV7-3, the J gene TRBJ2-1; no reliable D call. The CDR3 consists of 15 residues. Germline loops: CDR1 SGHTA, CDR2 FQGTGA. Trimming removed 0 bases from V and 4 bases from J, with 10 bases in between. This CDR3 reads CASSLTSSSYNEQFF. CDR3 nucleotide sequence: TGTGCCAGCAGCTTAACCAGCAGTTCTTACAATGAGCAGTTCTTC.

CDR3 nucleotides: TGTGCCAGCAGTCCCGGGACCCCCTACGAGCAGTACTTC. Translating gives CASSPGTPYEQYF. J is TRBJ2-7 and V is TRBV6-5, with D perhaps given as TRBD1 or TRBD2 (5 bases each). Between the trimmed V and J ends, which lost 5 bases and 2 bases, there was a span of 10 bases. Per germline, CDR1 MNHEY and CDR2 SVGAGI. The CDR3 is made up of 13 amino acids.

CDR3 nucleotides: TGTGCCAGCAGCCAGGGCCGCGCCAAAAACATTCAGTACTTC. Amino acids: CASSQGRAKNIQYF. V usage is TRBV16 and J usage is TRBJ2-4; D gene unclear. Germline CDR1 KGHSY, CDR2 FQNENV. V shed 3 bases and J shed 1 base, with 7 bases lying between them. The CDR3 contains 14 residues.